This T cell receptor (beta chain) was sequenced during a study of cytomegalovirus exposure and HLA in healthy donors. The V gene's germline CDR1 is DFQATT and CDR2 SNEGSKA (reference sequence). This CDR3 has 11 amino acids. Trimming left V 0 bases short and J 7 bases short, with 5 bases between. The study ran its PCR with 60 Vbeta and 13 Jbeta primers. Here immunoSEQ multiplex PCR was the method, and the copy in TCRdb shows in-frame clones only, minus some. The sample records over 120,000 clones, about 70% being singletons. The V gene is TRBV20-1, the J gene TRBJ2-3; D unclear. Sequencing was performed on PBMCs. The sequence was collected from a woman aged 60-75 years in good health and CMV-seropositive. The CDR3 spells CSAREEYTQYF. CDR3 sequence (DNA): TGCAGTGCTAGAGAAGAGTATACGCAGTATTTT.